The 21 T cell receptor beta chains below come from one sample, sequenced in a study of T-cell reconstitution after alpha-beta-depleted transplantation in children. A library of TCRbeta sequences, prepared with unique molecular identifiers, was generated. TCRdb re-called the PCR reads through MiXCR, storing one row per CDR3 protein. The sample lists about a million distinct CDR3 sequences; roughly 31% were seen once. Source: PBMCs, mostly from graft donor cells, taken 360 days after TCRalphabeta/CD19-depleted stem cell transplant. These receptor sequences come from a boy less than two years old who had a stem cell transplant for SCID, so the T cells may come from the graft donor.

This clonotype was detected only a few times. The chain joins TRBV6-5 to TRBJ1-1; no clear D gene. The CDR3 runs to 11 residues. Germline CDR1 reads MNHEY; CDR2 reads SVGAGI. The germline V and J ends were trimmed by 6 bases and 11 bases, with 13 bases remaining between them. Written as DNA, the CDR3 is TGTGCCAGCAGGAACCGAGGTTATGCTTTCTTT. Encoded protein: CASRNRGYAFF.

The chain recombines TRBV7-6 with TRBJ1-1, with TRBD1 as a possible D gene (6 bases). CDR1 SGHVS and CDR2 FNYEAQ come from the germline V gene. Trimming took 5 bases from V and 0 from J, leaving 13 bases between them. There are 15 residues in the CDR3. The CDR3 coding sequence is TGTGCCAGCAGCCCAATACAGGGTATGAACACTGAAGCTTTCTTT. Translation gives CASSPIQGMNTEAFF.

This clonotype showed up just a few times. The V call is TRBV20-1, the J call TRBJ2-1; D is possibly TRBD1 or TRBD2 (5 bases each). Germline V gene lookup returns CDR1 DFQATT and CDR2 SNEGSKA (reference sequence). Trimming left V 6 bases short and J 6 bases short, with 21 bases between. The length of the CDR3 is 15 residues. CDR3 nucleotides: TGCAGTGCCCTAGGTCCCGGGACGCAACTCAATGAGCAGTTCTTC. Translating it yields CSALGPGTQLNEQFF.

J is TRBJ2-2 and V is TRBV5-1, with no clear D. V lost 4 bases and J lost 6, with 10 bases in between. In germline, CDR1 is SGHRS, CDR2 YFSETQ. The CDR3 is made up of 13 amino acids. This CDR3 reads CASSPKMAGELFF. DNA for the CDR3: TGCGCCAGCAGCCCAAAGATGGCCGGGGAGCTGTTTTTT.

This chain uses TRBV11-1 with TRBJ2-4, with TRBD1 matching 7 bases. The V segment lost 5 bases and the J segment 3 bases; nucleotides outside the gene matches: 16. Per germline, CDR1 SGHAT and CDR2 FQDESV (reference sequence). The CDR3 loop spans 18 amino acids. In DNA, the CDR3 is TGTGCCAGCAGCACAGGGGTGAGCGGAGCGAGCCTCAAAAACATTCAGTACTTC. Translating it yields CASSTGVSGASLKNIQYF.

This CDR3 reads CASSPLRTGAFQETQYF. CDR3 bases: TGTGCCAGCTCACCACTTCGGACAGGGGCTTTCCAAGAGACCCAGTACTTC. The rearrangement links TRBV18 to TRBJ2-5; TRBD1 agrees at 9 bases. Trimming cost V 1 base and J 1 base; bases outside gene matches: 7. Germline V gene sequence: CDR1 KGHSH, CDR2 LQKENI. This CDR3 is 17 amino acids long.

This chain uses TRBV5-1 with TRBJ1-1, with D perhaps TRBD1 (5 bases). Trimming shortened V by 4 bases and J by 0 bases, and 19 bases separated the two germline ends. The CDR3 spans 17 residues. The germline V gene encodes CDR1 SGHRS and CDR2 YFSETQ. CDR3 loop: CASSRTGGGSMNTEAFF. The DNA of the CDR3 is TGCGCCAGCAGCCGAACCGGGGGTGGCAGCATGAACACTGAAGCTTTCTTT.

The V gene is TRBV11-1, the J gene TRBJ1-5; a weak D match, TRBD1 (6 bases). The CDR3 sequence is 18 residues long. The germline CDR1 and CDR2 sequences are SGHAT and FQDESV (reference sequence). The germline V and J ends were trimmed by 1 base and 0 bases, with 16 bases remaining between them. Written as DNA, the CDR3 is TGTGCCAGCAGCTTAGGGGACACCAATATTTATAGCAATCAGCCCCAGCATTTT. It translates to CASSLGDTNIYSNQPQHF.

The chain recombines TRBV20-1 with TRBJ1-5; perhaps TRBD1 as D (5 bases). This CDR3 spans 13 amino acids. Germline V gene data show CDR1 as DFQATT and CDR2 as SNEGSKA (reference sequence). The V end lost 3 bases, the J end lost 4 bases, and 10 bases lay between the germline ends. The CDR3 bases are TGCAGTGCTAGGAGGGGCCTAAATCAGCCCCAGCATTTT. As protein: CSARRGLNQPQHF.

V usage is TRBV5-1 and J usage is TRBJ1-2, with D uncertain. Germline assignment: CDR1 SGHRS and CDR2 YFSETQ. V was shortened by 0 bases and J by 3 bases, with 9 bases between the two germline ends. The CDR3 is 14 residues long. The CDR3 DNA follows: TGCGCCAGCAGCTTGGTGACACCGGACTATGGCTACACCTTC. It codes for CASSLVTPDYGYTF.

V gene TRBV28 combines with J gene TRBJ2-7, with D unresolved. With 6 bases removed from V and 3 bases from J, the gap between germline ends came to 12 bases. This CDR3 region has 13 residues. Germline lookup yields CDR1 MDHEN and CDR2 SYDVKM. The CDR3 bases are TGTGCCAGCAGCCTCCCGGCAGTCTACGAGCAGTACTTC. Its translation is CASSLPAVYEQYF.

The rearrangement uses TRBV27 and TRBJ2-1; TRBD2 might be the D (6 bases). Trimming stripped 5 bases from V and 7 bases from J, with 18 bases between. Germline lookup yields CDR1 MNHEY and CDR2 SMNVEV (reference sequence). This CDR3 is 15 amino acids long. The CDR3 DNA reads TGTGCCAGCAGTGTTACAGGAGGGGAATGGAATGAGCAGTTCTTC. Encoded protein: CASSVTGGEWNEQFF.

The chain combines TRBV5-6 with TRBJ2-7; no clear D gene. Germline assignment: CDR1 SGHDT and CDR2 YYEEEE. This CDR3 is 13 amino acids long. The V end was cut by 2 bases, the J end by 6 bases, with 12 bases between. This CDR3 is CASSLSAGFEQYF. CDR3 nucleotides: TGTGCCAGCAGCTTATCTGCAGGCTTCGAGCAGTACTTC.

This sequence joins TRBV28 and TRBJ2-7; 8 bases map to TRBD1. This CDR3 comprises 13 residues. The ends lost 6 bases at V and 7 bases at J; junction bases unmatched: 8. Germline V gives CDR1 MDHEN, CDR2 SYDVKM. Here the CDR3 reads CASSPRTGWEQYF. CDR3 DNA: TGTGCCAGCAGCCCTCGGACAGGGTGGGAGCAGTACTTC.

The V and J genes are TRBV3-1 and TRBJ1-5; D gene unclear. Germline assignment: CDR1 LGHDT and CDR2 YNNKEL (reference sequence). Between the trimmed V and J ends, which lost 1 base and 9 bases, there was a span of 10 bases. The CDR3 has 13 amino acids. CDR3 region: CASSQGAYGPQHF. The CDR3, as DNA: TGTGCCAGCAGCCAAGGGGCCTATGGGCCCCAGCATTTT.

The table lists this clonotype with a few counts. Here the CDR3 reads CASSDGRDYEQYF. The CDR3 nucleotides read TGCGCCAGCAGTGACGGCAGGGATTACGAGCAGTACTTC. V and J are TRBV10-1 and TRBJ2-7; perhaps TRBD1 as D (5 bases). Germline assignment: CDR1 WNHNN and CDR2 SYGVQD (reference sequence). V was trimmed by 3 bases and J by 4 bases, leaving 10 bases between them. CDR3 length: 13 amino acids.

This clonotype was seen only a few times. The chain has TRBV4-3 and TRBJ2-7; D possibly corresponds to TRBD2 (5 bases). Germline V gene data show CDR1 as LGHNA and CDR2 as YSLEER. Trimming shortened V by 5 bases and J by 7 bases, and 15 bases separated the two germline ends. The CDR3 has 13 amino acids. CDR3 sequence: CASSGSTAREQYF. In DNA form, the CDR3 reads TGCGCCAGCAGCGGGAGTACCGCTCGGGAGCAGTACTTC.

This clonotype was found a few times. The J gene is TRBJ2-3, the V gene TRBV11-2, with D possibly matching TRBD2 (6 bases). Trimming removed 0 bases at V and 0 bases at J, with 13 bases between. CDR1 and CDR2 from the germline V gene are SGHAT and FQNNGV. The CDR3 has 17 amino acids. CDR3 in amino acids: CASSLDRNGRSTDTQYF. In DNA, the CDR3 is TGTGCCAGCAGCTTAGATCGAAACGGGAGAAGCACAGATACGCAGTATTTT.

The chain is built from TRBV5-4 and TRBJ1-1; D is perhaps TRBD1 (5 bases). V lost 3 bases, J lost 5 bases, and 11 bases lay in between. This CDR3 has 13 amino acids. Germline lookup yields CDR1 SGHNT and CDR2 YYREEE (reference sequence). DNA for the CDR3: TGTGCCAGCAGCTGGGACCTCGAGACTGAAGCTTTCTTT. Translated, it gives CASSWDLETEAFF.

This clonotype was counted many times. The chain carries TRBV5-1 and TRBJ2-7; 7 bases fit TRBD2. J lost 5 bases, V lost 3 bases, and 2 bases had no gene match. Germline CDR1 SGHRS, CDR2 YFSETQ. The CDR3 covers 12 residues. CDR3 region: CASSWEGNEQYF. DNA of the CDR3: TGCGCCAGCAGCTGGGAGGGGAACGAGCAGTACTTC.

This clonotype was counted a few times. V usage is TRBV5-1 and J usage is TRBJ2-3, with D possibly TRBD1 on 6 matching bases. Trimming took off 1 base at V and 6 bases at J, with 12 bases between the two ends. Germline loops: CDR1 SGHRS, CDR2 YFSETQ. The CDR3 sequence is 14 residues long. The CDR3 loop is CASSLQGPPDTQYF. The CDR3 region has the DNA TGCGCCAGCAGCTTGCAGGGGCCGCCGGATACGCAGTATTTT.